The entry below gives a single T cell receptor beta chain sequence along with its context. Its target is not known. Compared with germline, one end of the junction differs, possibly owing to a read error. At the DNA level, this CDR3 is encoded by other sequences in the same sample as well. The source of the sample is a study of a mutant IDH1 vaccine in newly diagnosed glioma. CDR1 and CDR2 (germline): MNHNS, SASEGT. The CDR3 loop spans 14 amino acids. Method: immunoSEQ multiplex PCR; TCRdb's copy keeps in-frame clones and lacks some. The sample contains about 94,000 clones, roughly nine tenths of which appear only once. The sample's time point: week 47, end of study. A single vaccine dose contained 300 ug of mutant IDH1 20-mer peptide, and topical imiquimod was used with it.

The sequencing here drew on PBMCs, taken from a glioma patient whose treatment included an IDH1 peptide vaccine. The chain carries TRBV6-1 and TRBJ1-4; the D gene is possibly TRBD1 (5 bases). This sequence originates from a woman aged 50 to 65 with glioma. The CDR3 DNA is TGTGCCAGCAGTTCCCCAGGCAGGGACGAAAAACTGTTTTTC. This gives the protein CASSSPGRDEKLFF.